The 12 T cell receptor beta chains presented below share a single source sample, sequenced in a study of cytomegalovirus exposure and HLA in healthy donors. Both 60 Vbeta primers and 13 Jbeta primers went into the PCR. TCRdb's table, derived via immunoSEQ multiplex PCR, lists solely in-frame clones and lacks some. The repertoire holds approximately 140,000 clones, with roughly 80% as singletons. The source material was PBMCs. The receptors here all came from a boy between 10 and 17 years old in good health and CMV-seronegative.

This clone appeared once. This sequence joins TRBV30 and TRBJ1-5, with D hard to call. Germline values: CDR1 GTSNPN, CDR2 SVGIG (reference sequence). The CDR3 totals 13 residues. Trimming stripped 0 bases from V and 6 bases from J, with 9 bases between. DNA for the CDR3: TGTGCCTGGAGTGTACTTGGGAGTCAGCCCCAGCATTTT. It yields the protein CAWSVLGSQPQHF. The variable domain in full, with the rest retrieved from reference TRBV30 and TRBJ1-5, is SQTIHQWPATLVQPVGSPLSLECTVEGTSNPNLYWYRQAAGRGLQLLFYSVGIGQISSEVPQNLSASRPQDRQFILSSKKLLLSDSGFYLCAWSVLGSQPQHFGDGTRLSIL.

This rearrangement joins TRBV11-2 to TRBJ1-2, with no clear D. Germline V lookup: CDR1 SGHAT, CDR2 FQNNGV. V gave up 5 bases and J gave up 0 bases, with 16 bases separating them. The CDR3 runs to 16 residues. The CDR3 here is CASSGGLDGANYGYTF. The CDR3 region has the DNA TGTGCCAGCAGCGGCGGGCTCGATGGAGCTAACTATGGCTACACCTTC. The full variable domain, in which reference TRBV11-2 and TRBJ1-2 provide the parts outside the CDR3, is EAGVAQSPRYKIIEKRQSVAFWCNPISGHATLYWYQQILGQGPKLLIQFQNNGVVDDSQLPKDRFSAERLKGVDSTLKIQPAKLEDSAVYLCASSGGLDGANYGYTFGSGTRLTVV.

Worth noting for this clone: Distinct nucleotide sequences in the sample also encode this CDR3. V usage is TRBV7-8 and J usage is TRBJ1-1; a possible D gene is TRBD1 (5 bases). CDR3 length equals 14 residues. V was cut by 5 bases and J by 1 base, with 11 bases left in between. Germline-derived CDR1 and CDR2 are SGHVS and FQNEAQ. The CDR3: CASSVDRGNTEAFF. The CDR3 region has the DNA TGTGCCAGCAGCGTAGATAGGGGGAACACTGAAGCTTTCTTT.

This clone appeared a few times. The V call is TRBV27, the J call TRBJ2-7; TRBD2 might be the D (5 bases). Looked up from germline, CDR1 is MNHEY and CDR2 is SMNVEV (reference sequence). The CDR3 has 12 residues. The V end was cut by 9 bases, the J end by 0 bases, with 9 bases between. CDR3 amino acids: CASRGSSYEQYF. The CDR3 nucleotides are TGTGCCAGTCGGGGAAGCTCCTACGAGCAGTACTTC.

There are a few counts of this clone. CDR3 DNA sequence: TGTGCCAGTGGGAGTCCCGTCTATGGCTACACCTTC. Amino acids: CASGSPVYGYTF. This chain uses TRBV19 with TRBJ1-2; D ambiguous. The CDR3 is 12 residues long. Germline CDR1 reads LNHDA; CDR2 reads SQIVND (reference sequence). V was pared by 8 bases and J by 4 bases, with 11 bases between.

The gene calls are TRBV6-1 and TRBJ1-2; 10 bases match TRBD1. This CDR3 has 14 amino acids. J was trimmed by 4 bases and V by 6 bases; bases with no gene match: 5. Germline V gives CDR1 MNHNS, CDR2 SASEGT. CDR3 protein: CASSGQGVLYGYTF. The CDR3 nucleotides are TGTGCCAGCAGCGGACAGGGGGTTCTCTATGGCTACACCTTC.

The chain has TRBV6-6 and TRBJ1-2, with 9 nucleotides matching TRBD1. Per germline, CDR1 MNHNY and CDR2 SVGAGI (reference sequence). The CDR3 extends over 13 amino acids. Trimming took 5 bases from V and 6 from J; bases not matched to a gene: 4. CDR3 in amino acids: CASSPQGAHGYTF. CDR3 nucleotide sequence: TGTGCCAGCAGTCCACAGGGGGCGCATGGCTACACCTTC.

This chain uses TRBV11-3 with TRBJ2-3; 9 nucleotides match TRBD1. Per germline, CDR1 SGHNT and CDR2 YENEEA. This CDR3 has 13 residues. V dropped 5 bases and J dropped 8; count of bases not matched to a gene: 5. The CDR3 here is CASSRTGERTQYF. CDR3 in DNA: TGTGCCAGCAGCCGGACAGGGGAGCGTACGCAGTATTTT.

This rearrangement joins TRBV29-1 to TRBJ2-1, with D tentatively TRBD1 (6 bases). The CDR3 is 17 amino acids. Germline V CDR1 and CDR2: SQVTM, ANQGSEA. V lost 0 bases and J 0 bases, leaving 15 bases between the germline ends. The CDR3 is CSVEDSDQGFSYNEQFF. CDR3 sequence (DNA): TGCAGCGTTGAAGATTCGGACCAGGGGTTCTCCTACAATGAGCAGTTCTTC.

This chain links TRBV5-6 with TRBJ2-7; 7 bases align to TRBD1. J lost 3 bases, V lost 3 bases, and 15 bases had no gene match. This CDR3 has 17 residues. The germline V gene encodes CDR1 SGHDT and CDR2 YYEEEE. In DNA, the CDR3 is TGTGCCAGCAGCTCCTCCCGAGCCGGGACAGATTTCTACGAGCAGTACTTC. It translates to CASSSSRAGTDFYEQYF.

The V call is TRBV7-3, the J call TRBJ2-5; a possible D gene is TRBD1 (5 bases). V lost 2 bases to trimming and J lost 1 base, with 11 bases between them. The CDR3 is 15 residues long. Germline CDR1 reads SGHTA; CDR2 reads FQGTGA. CDR3 region: CASSLGRAPQETQYF. Here the CDR3 DNA reads TGTGCCAGCAGCTTAGGCAGGGCCCCCCAAGAGACCCAGTACTTC.

V usage is TRBV15 and J usage is TRBJ2-2; 10 nucleotides match TRBD2. The germline CDR1 and CDR2 sequences are LNHNV and YYDKDF (reference sequence). CDR3 size: 16 residues. V lost 0 bases to trimming and J lost 5 bases; unmatched junction nucleotides: 3. CDR3 loop: CATSRELAGLTGELFF. CDR3 DNA sequence: TGTGCCACCAGCAGAGAACTAGCGGGATTGACCGGGGAGCTGTTTTTT.